This T cell receptor beta chain was identified in a study of response to subunit inactivated influenza vaccine. Study-level results: Only a handful of new T cells, the authors suggested, are recruited with each seasonal influenza vaccination.

TCRdb re-called the RT-PCR reads with MiXCR, one entry per CDR3 protein. The sample has roughly 630,000 distinct CDR3 sequences, approximately 14% seen once. To note about this clonotype: What it binds is unknown.

The CDR3 runs to 14 residues. Germline CDR1 is SGHVS and CDR2 is FQNEAQ. V lost 6 bases, J lost 0 bases, and 5 bases stayed unmatched. The sequence was obtained from a man over 45 who received an inactivated influenza vaccine. Specimen: PBMCs from blood, collected 14 to 15 days before vaccination. V gene TRBV7-8 combines with J gene TRBJ2-7; 7 bases are a match to TRBD2. CDR3 sequence: CASRGGRHSYEQYF. CDR3 nucleotides: TGTGCCAGCAGGGGGGGGAGACACTCCTACGAGCAGTACTTC. Full variable domain (remainder filled in from reference TRBV7-8 and TRBJ2-7): GAGVSQSPRYKVAKRGQDVALRCDPISGHVSLFWYQQALGQGPEFLTYFQNEAQLDKSGLPSDRFFAERPEGSVSTLKIQRTQQEDSAVYLCASRGGRHSYEQYFGPGTRLTVT.